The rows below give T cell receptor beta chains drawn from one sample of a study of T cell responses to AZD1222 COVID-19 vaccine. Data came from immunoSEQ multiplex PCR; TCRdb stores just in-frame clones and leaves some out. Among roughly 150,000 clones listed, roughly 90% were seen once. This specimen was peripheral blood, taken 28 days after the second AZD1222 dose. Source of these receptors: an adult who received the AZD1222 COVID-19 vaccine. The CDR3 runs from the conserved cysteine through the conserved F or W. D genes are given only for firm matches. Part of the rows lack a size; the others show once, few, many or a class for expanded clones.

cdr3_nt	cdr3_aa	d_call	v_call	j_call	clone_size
TGTGCCAGCAGCCAAAGGGTACGCTCTAGCACAGATACGCAGTATTTT	CASSQRVRSSTDTQYF	NA	TRBV7-9	TRBJ2-3	NA
TGTGCCAGCAGCCCCGGGACAGGGAGGTTTACCGGGGAGCTGTTTTTT	CASSPGTGRFTGELFF	TRBD1	TRBV3-1/TRBV3-2	TRBJ2-2	NA
TGTGCCAGCTCACCAGGCCTAGCTGGCATCTACGAGCAGTACTTC	CASSPGLAGIYEQYF	NA	TRBV18	TRBJ2-7	few
TGTGCCAGCAGCTTAGGGGACGGATCTTCCCCCTACGAGCAGTACTTC	CASSLGDGSSPYEQYF	NA	TRBV13	TRBJ2-7	NA
TGTGCCAGCAGCTTTGGGAGAGAGGGCTATGGCTACACCTTC	CASSFGREGYGYTF	NA	TRBV7-9	TRBJ1-2	NA
TGTGCCACCAGCAGAGATCAGGCTGGGGGGGAGCAGTACTTC	CATSRDQAGGEQYF	NA	TRBV15	TRBJ2-7	NA
TGTGCCAGCAGCCAAGATCCGACTAGCGGATACAATGAGCAGTTCTTC	CASSQDPTSGYNEQFF	TRBD2	TRBV4-2	TRBJ2-1	NA
TGCGCCAGCAGCCCGGAGACAGGCCTGAACACTGAAGCTTTCTTT	CASSPETGLNTEAFF	NA	TRBV5-1	TRBJ1-1	NA
TGCGCCAGCAGCGGGACAGGGAACACCGGGGAGCTGTTTTTT	CASSGTGNTGELFF	TRBD1	TRBV5-1	TRBJ2-2	NA
TGTGCCAGCAGTTACTCTTTTTTTACAACGCGGACTAATGAAAAACTGTTTTTT	CASSYSFFTTRTNEKLFF	NA	TRBV6-2/TRBV6-3	TRBJ1-4	NA
TGTGCCAGCAGTGAAGTTTTCAACGAGCAGTACTTC	CASSEVFNEQYF	NA	TRBV28	TRBJ2-7	once
TGCGCCAGCAGTGAGAGCGGTAGCTCCTACAATGAGCAGTTCTTC	CASSESGSSYNEQFF	NA	TRBV10-1	TRBJ2-1	NA
TGCGCCAGCAGCCTAGACAGGGCCAACTATGGCTACACCTTC	CASSLDRANYGYTF	TRBD1	TRBV5-1	TRBJ1-2	once
TGTGCCAGCGGAGGCCCCCAGCATTTT	CASGGPQHF	NA	TRBV28	TRBJ1-5	NA
TGTGCCAGCAGCAAACCGTGGACAGGGGAAGGTACCGGGGAGCTGTTTTTT	CASSKPWTGEGTGELFF	TRBD1	TRBV5-4	TRBJ2-2	few
TGTGCCAGCAGCGTAGAAGGGCTTGGCACAGATACGCAGTATTTT	CASSVEGLGTDTQYF	NA	TRBV9	TRBJ2-3	NA
TGCGCCAGCAGCCCCTCCTATGTGGATACGCAGTATTTT	CASSPSYVDTQYF	NA	TRBV4-1	TRBJ2-3	NA
TGTGCCAGCACCCACCTAGGACAGGGTTTTAGAAATGAGCAGTTCTTC	CASTHLGQGFRNEQFF	TRBD1	TRBV27	TRBJ2-1	NA
TGTGCCAGCAGCGCGACACAGGGTGAGGCCAACACCATATATTTT	CASSATQGEANTIYF	NA	TRBV9	TRBJ1-3	once
TGTGCCAGCATGAACAGGAGCTCTGGAAACACCATATATTTT	CASMNRSSGNTIYF	NA	TRBV6-4	TRBJ1-3	few
TGTGCCAGCAGCTTAAGTGCTGGGAGTGAGCAGTTCTTC	CASSLSAGSEQFF	NA	TRBV7-3	TRBJ2-1	NA
TGTGCCAGCAGCCTAGACGGTCTTTCACCCCTCCACTTT	CASSLDGLSPLHF	NA	TRBV7-3	TRBJ1-6	NA
TGTGCCAGCAGCCCTCGAGGAGGGTTTGGGACAGATACGCAGTATTTT	CASSPRGGFGTDTQYF	NA	TRBV7-8	TRBJ2-3	NA
TGTGCCAGCACCAGACAGGGAGATGAAAAACTGTTTTTT	CASTRQGDEKLFF	TRBD1	TRBV2	TRBJ1-4	NA
TGTGCCAGCAGTTACCGGACTTGGGGAACTAATGAAAAACTGTTTTTT	CASSYRTWGTNEKLFF	NA	TRBV6-5	TRBJ1-4	NA
TGTGCCAGCAGCTCCTGGGGGCGGGCGGATTCCTACGAGCAGTACTTC	CASSSWGRADSYEQYF	NA	TRBV7-9	TRBJ2-7	NA
TGTGCCAGCAGTACTAGACAGGGGGCCTATAATTCACCCCTCCACTTT	CASSTRQGAYNSPLHF	TRBD1	TRBV28	TRBJ1-6	NA
TGTGCCAGTAGACGGGACAGTAATTCACCCCTCCACTTT	CASRRDSNSPLHF	TRBD1	TRBV19	TRBJ1-6	once
TGCAGTGCACCGACATCTCAACTGTTTTTT	CSAPTSQLFF	NA	TRBV20-1	TRBJ1-4	NA
TGTGCCAGCCTATCTGCGGGGACTGAAGCTTTCTTT	CASLSAGTEAFF	NA	TRBV5-6	TRBJ1-1	NA
TGTGCCAGCAGCTTTTTTCCCGAGGGGGCCCTACACTACAATGAGCAGTTCTTC	CASSFFPEGALHYNEQFF	TRBD1	TRBV11-3	TRBJ2-1	NA
TGTGCCAGCAATGGACCAGGGCTGCGCGCGAACACCGGGGAGCTGTTTTTT	CASNGPGLRANTGELFF	NA	TRBV21-1	TRBJ2-2	NA
TGTGCCAGCAGCCGGACAGGGTTGGACACTGAAGCTTTCTTT	CASSRTGLDTEAFF	TRBD1	TRBV27	TRBJ1-1	NA
TGTGCCAGCAGCGGTTGGACTAGCGGGAGGAGCCACAATGAGCAGTTCTTC	CASSGWTSGRSHNEQFF	TRBD2	TRBV7-9	TRBJ2-1	NA
TGTGCCAGCAGCTTACTTAGGCCAGATACGCAGTATTTT	CASSLLRPDTQYF	NA	TRBV11-2	TRBJ2-3	NA
TGTGCCAGCAGCCGGCCGGGCGGACTAAACTATGGCTACACCTTC	CASSRPGGLNYGYTF	NA	TRBV6-5	TRBJ1-2	once
TGTGCCATCAGTGTCGTGGGGCAGGACACCGGGGAGCTGTTTTTT	CAISVVGQDTGELFF	NA	TRBV10-3	TRBJ2-2	once
TGCAGCGTTGAAGGGGTTCGGGGGGCCCCTTTGGACGGCTACACCTTC	CSVEGVRGAPLDGYTF	NA	TRBV29-1	TRBJ1-2	NA
TGTGCCACCAGTGAGCCCCAGGGGCCCACAGATACGCAGTATTTT	CATSEPQGPTDTQYF	NA	TRBV24-1	TRBJ2-3	NA
TGCGCCAGCAGCCAGGGGACAGGGGCGATGGATACGCAGTATTTT	CASSQGTGAMDTQYF	TRBD1	TRBV5-1	TRBJ2-3	NA
TGTGCCAGCAGCTTCGATCCAGGGGGCTACGAGCAGTACTTC	CASSFDPGGYEQYF	TRBD1	TRBV7-2	TRBJ2-7	NA
TGTGCCAGCAGCTTAGATAGAGATGCGGAGACCCAGTACTTC	CASSLDRDAETQYF	NA	TRBV11-3	TRBJ2-5	NA